A single TCR beta chain is shown here with its context. Its antigen remains unknown. This sample was included in a study of OX40 agonist ivuxolimab in advanced cancers. For the study at large: Patients took ivuxolimab, an agonistic anti-OX40 (CD134) antibody. Checkpoint inhibitors had been given previously to approximately 40% of patients. Findings and caveats of the study: Relative to CD4+ cells, CD8+ T cells on average had more expanded clones.

The method was immunoSEQ multiplex PCR; TCRdb's version includes in-frame clones alone and lacks a portion of them. The sample has around 51,000 clones; 70% to 80% are singletons. The TCR was taken from an adult with an advanced solid tumor such as melanoma, head and neck, liver or kidney cancer. The sequencing used CD4+ or CD8+ T cells sorted from blood, collected in a trial of the OX40 agonist ivuxolimab.

The CDR3 loop is CATEPGQGAGEQFF. The CDR3 coding sequence is TGCGCCACCGAACCGGGACAGGGTGCCGGTGAGCAGTTCTTC. The chain joins TRBV10-1 to TRBJ2-1, with 9 positions matching TRBD1. The germline V gene encodes CDR1 WNHNN and CDR2 SYGVQD (reference sequence). The CDR3 is 14 amino acids. The junction had 13 bases not matched to a gene; V was cut back by 10 bases and J by 9 bases.